The clone carrying this T cell receptor (beta chain) is labeled as medium-sized. Alpha and beta constant-region primers primed reverse transcription of around 500 ng RNA. Separate chain-specific third strand synthesis with multiplexing indices produced the alpha and beta libraries. TCRdb analysed the 5' RACE reads with MiXCR anew, one entry per CDR3 protein. The sample lists several thousand distinct CDR3 sequences; roughly 10% were seen once. All unsorted peripheral T cells were captured because whole blood was used without fractionation. These data originate in a study of HIV-infected patients and healthy controls. V lost 4 bases, J lost 3 bases, and 7 bases stayed unmatched. CDR1 and CDR2 (germline): MDHEN, SYDVKM. The CDR3 length is 15 residues.

This clonotype originated in an adult with HIV infection. The input for sequencing was blood, taken before antiretroviral therapy. The V gene is TRBV28, the J gene TRBJ1-1; 8 bases line up with TRBD1. CDR3 coding DNA: TGTGCCAGCAGTTCCCGGACAGGGAGAGACACTGAAGCTTTCTTT. Its translation is CASSSRTGRDTEAFF.